Shown below are 22 T cell receptor beta chains from a single sample sequenced in a study of regulatory T cells in long-lasting Graves disease. Sample time point: newly diagnosed GD, antithyroid drugs for less than 3 months. From RNA extracted from PBMCs, the TCR library was made. To make TCR beta libraries, researchers used iRepertoire HTBI primers and Arm-PCR of CDR3 regions. MiXCR was run by TCRdb on the multiplex PCR reads, yielding one entry per CDR3 protein. The sample contains more than 400,000 distinct CDR3 sequences, around 17% of which appear only once. The same data also went into a second study, on T cells in Graves' hyperthyroidism and ophthalmopathy.

The material sequenced was peripheral blood mononuclear cells (PBMCs), taken at new diagnosis, from a patient treated with antithyroid drugs. The receptors were gathered from a woman aged 25 to 39 with Graves disease.

This clonotype has a count of ten or more. J is TRBJ1-1 and V is TRBV7-9; D remains ambiguous. V shed 0 bases and J shed 0 bases, with 5 bases lying between them. Germline assignment: CDR1 SEHNR and CDR2 FQNEAQ (reference sequence). This CDR3 comprises 14 residues. The CDR3 DNA is TGTGCCAGCAGCTTAGCGCTTTTGAACACTGAAGCTTTCTTT. It translates to CASSLALLNTEAFF.

In its sample, this clonotype was seen many times. The J gene is TRBJ2-5, the V gene TRBV6-1, with a possible D match to TRBD2 (6 bases). Trimming left V 5 bases short and J 4 bases short, with 14 bases between. The CDR3 is 14 amino acids. CDR1 and CDR2 from the germline V gene are MNHNS and SASEGT. CDR3 in amino acids: CASSRRASGETQYF. CDR3 DNA sequence: TGTGCCAGCAGTAGGAGGGCCTCGGGAGAGACCCAGTACTTC.

V and J are TRBV2 and TRBJ2-5; 10 positions match TRBD1. The CDR3 consists of 15 residues. V lost 8 bases to trimming and J lost 0 bases; unmatched junction nucleotides: 6. Germline V lookup: CDR1 SNHLY, CDR2 FYNNEI. The DNA of the CDR3 is TGTGCCAGCGCCGGGGACAGGGGCTACCAAGAGACCCAGTACTTC. Translation gives CASAGDRGYQETQYF.

In this sample, this clonotype turned up many times. The gene calls are TRBV28 and TRBJ1-1; D is unresolved. The V gene's germline CDR1 is MDHEN and CDR2 SYDVKM. Trimming pared 2 bases from V and 1 base from J, leaving 8 bases between. CDR3 length equals 14 residues. This chain's CDR3 is CASSLIIPNTEAFF. The CDR3 nucleotides are TGTGCCAGCAGTTTAATAATCCCGAACACTGAAGCTTTCTTT.

This clonotype has a count of ten or more. The J gene is TRBJ1-1, the V gene TRBV18; 10 bases agree with TRBD1. Trimming cost V 8 bases and J 6 bases; bases outside gene matches: 9. Germline lookup yields CDR1 KGHSH and CDR2 LQKENI. The length of the CDR3 is 14 residues. Here the CDR3 DNA reads TGTGCCAGCGAAACCGGACAGGGGGTGCCTGAAGCTTTCTTT. Its protein is CASETGQGVPEAFF.

This clonotype was seen a few times. The chain combines TRBV28 with TRBJ2-7; perhaps TRBD2 as D (6 bases). Looked up from germline, CDR1 is MDHEN and CDR2 is SYDVKM. V shed 2 bases and J shed 2 bases, with 19 bases lying between them. This CDR3 is 17 amino acids long. As DNA, the CDR3 is TGTGCCAGCAGTTTAGGAGGGTTGGGGCCCACCGCCTACGAGCAGTACTTC. It translates to CASSLGGLGPTAYEQYF.

This clonotype has only one observation. This probably arose from a read error, given a far larger clone one base away. The rearrangement joins TRBV11-2 to TRBJ2-1; D is unclear. The J call is doubtful: the DNA matches TRBJ2-5 better. Germline values: CDR1 SGHAT, CDR2 FQNNGV. The length of the CDR3 is 13 residues. The CDR3 protein is CAGSYVDGETQYF. The CDR3 DNA sequence: TGTGCCGGCAGCTACGTAGATGGGGAGACCCAGTACTTC.

This clonotype was seen ten or more times. The rearrangement joins TRBV18 to TRBJ2-3; 9 bases match TRBD1. After removal of 3 bases from V and 6 bases from J, the junction contained 7 bases not matched to a gene. The CDR3 spans 15 residues. Germline CDR1 and CDR2: KGHSH and LQKENI. Here the CDR3 DNA reads TGTGCCAGCTCACCCTTACAGGGGGCGACCGATACGCAGTATTTT. Translated, it gives CASSPLQGATDTQYF.

This clonotype was observed many times. The chain carries TRBV28 and TRBJ2-1, with D possibly TRBD2 on 6 matching bases. CDR1 is MDHEN and CDR2 is SYDVKM in the germline V gene. CDR3 size: 15 residues. V dropped 7 bases and J dropped 5 bases, with 18 bases sitting between them. The CDR3 coding sequence is TGTGCCAGCAACCCCCGCGGGACGCCGAACAATGAGCAGTTCTTC. Translating gives CASNPRGTPNNEQFF.

A few counts support this clonotype. This chain uses TRBV27 with TRBJ1-2, with TRBD1 as a possible D gene (5 bases). There are 13 residues in the CDR3. Trimming left V 5 bases short and J 4 bases short, with 11 bases between. CDR1 MNHEY and CDR2 SMNVEV come from the germline V gene (reference sequence). CDR3 amino acids: CASSPGMFYGYTF. CDR3 nucleotides: TGTGCCAGCAGTCCAGGGATGTTCTATGGCTACACCTTC.

This clonotype was picked up many times. The rearrangement links TRBV28 to TRBJ2-1, with D unresolved. The CDR3 contains 16 residues. Trimming cost V 1 base and J 0 bases, with 10 bases left between them. Germline CDR1 and CDR2: MDHEN and SYDVKM. The DNA of the CDR3 is TGTGCCAGCAGTTTATTGGGCGTAGGCTCCTACAATGAGCAGTTCTTC. As protein: CASSLLGVGSYNEQFF. Full variable domain (missing parts from reference TRBV28 and TRBJ2-1): DVKVTQSSRYLVKRTGEKVFLECVQDMDHENMFWYRQDPGLGLRLIYFSYDVKMKEKGDIPEGYSVSREKKERFSLILESASTNQTSMYLCASSLLGVGSYNEQFFGPGTRLTVL.

On this clonotype: A much larger clone lies a single base off, so this may be a read error. CDR3 amino acids: CASSVAGGQPQHF. CDR3 in DNA: TGTGCCAGCAGTGTAGCAGGGGGACAGCCCCAGCATTTT. The chain recombines TRBV6-1 with TRBJ1-5; TRBD1 aligns across 7 bases. With V trimmed by 4 bases and J by 7 bases, 4 bases remained unmatched. CDR1 and CDR2 from the germline V gene are MNHNS and SASEGT. The CDR3 runs to 13 residues.

This clonotype showed up just a few times. The chain links TRBV7-8 to TRBJ2-7; D is unresolved. Germline CDR1 SGHVS, CDR2 FQNEAQ. Trimming removed 0 bases at V and 4 bases at J, with 7 bases between. CDR3 length equals 13 residues. The CDR3 protein is CASSLAEKYEQYF. For the CDR3, the DNA is TGTGCCAGCAGCTTAGCGGAGAAGTACGAGCAGTACTTC.

This clonotype was detected only a few times. The chain recombines TRBV29-1 with TRBJ2-5; D is perhaps TRBD2 (6 bases). This CDR3 comprises 12 residues. V was trimmed by 6 bases and J by 7 bases, leaving 15 bases between them. Germline-derived CDR1 and CDR2 are SQVTM and ANQGSEA. The CDR3 sequence: CSVMAGWATQYF. The CDR3 region has the DNA TGCAGCGTGATGGCGGGATGGGCGACCCAGTACTTC.

At least ten counts were recorded for this clonotype. The chain recombines TRBV5-1 with TRBJ1-1, with D perhaps matching TRBD1 (5 bases). CDR3 length equals 15 residues. The ends were cut back, 1 base at V and 3 bases at J, with 13 bases in the middle. CDR1 SGHRS and CDR2 YFSETQ come from the germline V gene. For the CDR3, the DNA is TGCGCCAGCAGCTTGTATCTGGGAGGGGACACTGAAGCTTTCTTT. Protein: CASSLYLGGDTEAFF.

The chain has TRBV13 and TRBJ1-4; tentatively, D is TRBD1 (5 bases). The CDR3 contains 15 residues. CDR1 is PRHDT, CDR2 FYEKMQ, per germline (reference sequence). V was trimmed by 1 base and J by 10 bases, leaving 16 bases between them. CDR3 coding DNA: TGTGCCAGCAGCTTAGAAGGGGCCGGGGGAGGAAAACTGTTTTTT. Protein sequence: CASSLEGAGGGKLFF.

This clonotype was seen a single time. The genes are TRBV7-2 and TRBJ2-5; tentative D call: TRBD2 (5 bases). The V gene lost 5 bases and the J gene lost 5 bases, with 15 bases spanning the gap. Germline assignment: CDR1 SGHTA and CDR2 FQGNSA. The CDR3 is 14 amino acids. The CDR3 reads CASSPGRGMETQYF. Written as DNA, the CDR3 is TGTGCCAGCAGCCCGGGCCGAGGGATGGAGACCCAGTACTTC. The variable domain in full, completed from reference TRBV7-2 and TRBJ2-5, reads GAGVSQSPSNKVTEKGKDVELRCDPISGHTALYWYRQSLGQGLEFLIYFQGNSAPDKSGLPSDRFSAERTGGSVSTLTIQRTQQEDSAVYLCASSPGRGMETQYFGPGTRLLVL.

As concerns this clonotype: A much larger clone lies one base from this, so it may be a read error. This chain connects TRBV27 to TRBJ2-2, with no clear D. The CDR3 extends over 14 amino acids. Germline CDR1 MNHEY, CDR2 SMNVEV (reference sequence). Trimming pared 0 bases from V and 6 bases from J, leaving 8 bases between. The CDR3 loop reads CASSLSEGAGELFF. CDR3 DNA sequence: TGTGCCAGCAGTTTATCGGAAGGAGCCGGGGAGCTGTTTTTT.

Many counts were recorded for this clonotype. Here the CDR3 DNA reads TGTGCCATCAGTGAGAGGGACGGCCAAGAGACCCAGTACTTC. Translated, it gives CAISERDGQETQYF. The V and J genes are TRBV10-3 and TRBJ2-5; D may be TRBD1 or TRBD2 (5 bases each). The CDR3 loop spans 14 amino acids. The ends were cut back, 2 bases at V and 1 base at J, with 8 bases in the middle. Germline loops: CDR1 ENHRY, CDR2 SYGVKD.

This sequence joins TRBV6-1 and TRBJ2-4; TRBD1 is a possible D gene (6 bases). This CDR3 comprises 15 residues. Germline CDR1 reads MNHNS; CDR2 reads SASEGT. The V end lost 2 bases, the J end lost 2 bases, and 10 bases lay between the germline ends. CDR3 residues: CASSETGFPKNIQYF. DNA of the CDR3: TGTGCCAGCAGTGAAACAGGGTTTCCCAAAAACATTCAGTACTTC.

This clonotype was detected many times. The chain recombines TRBV30 with TRBJ2-2, with 7 bases aligning to TRBD1. V lost 0 bases to trimming and J lost 3 bases; unmatched junction nucleotides: 13. This CDR3 comprises 18 residues. CDR1 and CDR2 from the germline V gene are GTSNPN and SVGIG (reference sequence). CDR3 protein: CAWSVRWGWTGDTGELFF. The CDR3 region has the DNA TGTGCCTGGAGTGTACGGTGGGGTTGGACAGGTGACACCGGGGAGCTGTTTTTT.

The gene calls are TRBV18 and TRBJ2-1, with 10 bases identical to TRBD2. The CDR3 is made up of 16 amino acids. The junction had 7 bases not matched to a gene; V was cut back by 3 bases and J by 5 bases. Looked up from germline, CDR1 is KGHSH and CDR2 is LQKENI. The CDR3, as DNA: TGTGCCAGCTCACCCCCTAGCGGGAGTGGTAACAATGAGCAGTTCTTC. It codes for CASSPPSGSGNNEQFF.